This T cell receptor beta chain was sequenced in a study of blood T cells in healthy people across ages. Overall study results and limits: Long-lived donors had more naive CD4+ cells and higher diversity than aged donors.

Comment on this clonotype: The antigen remains unidentified.

The donors, healthy Caucasians from Russia, were aged 6 to 90. For every donor, a draw yielded roughly 9.3 milliliters of peripheral blood. Samples each had at least 5.5 micrograms of total RNA extracted. A sample-barcoded 5' primer and a J-beta primer mix were used in a second PCR of roughly 6 to 11 cycles. TCRdb re-derived calls from the 5' RACE reads in MiXCR, one entry per CDR3 protein. The sample shows around 1,700,000 distinct CDR3 sequences, about 30% of them seen only once. Input material: blood. This TCR derives from a woman aged 25 to 39 in good health.

CDR3 nucleotides: TGTGCCAGCAGCTTAGCGACTAGCGGGATTGAGACCCAGTACTTC. Translation: CASSLATSGIETQYF. This chain uses TRBV7-9 with TRBJ2-5; the match to TRBD2 covers 11 bases. The CDR3 covers 15 residues. With 0 bases clipped from V and 5 bases from J, the junction kept 2 bases outside the gene matches. The germline V gene encodes CDR1 SEHNR and CDR2 FQNEAQ (reference sequence).